What follows are 22 T cell receptor beta chains derived from one specimen sequenced in a study of glioma-infiltrating T cells. Using RNA template, CDR3s of TCR alpha and beta were amplified with iRepertoire arm-PCR. MiXCR was run by TCRdb on the multiplex PCR reads, yielding one entry per CDR3 protein. The data hold 160,000 or so distinct CDR3 sequences, with about 47% observed a single time. Sample: glioma tissue, nonneoplastic brain tissue, or PBMCs (not recorded which). These receptors all come from a human donor with low-grade glioma or glioblastoma, undergoing nonglioma brain surgery, or in good health (not recorded which).

This clonotype was found many times. The rearrangement joins TRBV24-1 to TRBJ2-3; 13 bases agree with TRBD2. Germline-derived CDR1 and CDR2 are KGHDR and SFDVKD. The CDR3 totals 18 residues. V shed 2 bases, J shed 4 bases, and the junction held 8 bases outside the gene matches. CDR3 loop: CATSDSGLAGAPADTQYF. The CDR3, as DNA: TGTGCCACCAGTGATTCCGGACTAGCGGGAGCCCCTGCAGATACGCAGTATTTT.

The chain links TRBV28 to TRBJ2-3, with TRBD1 identical over 8 bases. Germline values: CDR1 MDHEN, CDR2 SYDVKM. The CDR3 has 14 amino acids. V was clipped by 6 bases and J by 4 bases; unmatched bases: 6. CDR3 nucleotides: TGTGCCAGCAGAGGACAGGGAGGCGCAGATACGCAGTATTTT. Translated, it gives CASRGQGGADTQYF.

This clonotype appeared many times. The rearrangement joins TRBV3-1 to TRBJ2-2, with 8 bases identical to TRBD2. V lost 4 bases to trimming and J lost 6 bases; unmatched junction nucleotides: 13. The germline V gene has CDR1 LGHDT and CDR2 YNNKEL (reference sequence). The CDR3 consists of 17 residues. CDR3 coding DNA: TGTGCCAGCAGCCCTGTTGGAGCGGGAGTCTGGGCCGGGGAGCTGTTTTTT. This codes for CASSPVGAGVWAGELFF.

There are many counts of this clonotype. This chain uses TRBV20-1 with TRBJ1-5; a weak D match, TRBD1 (5 bases). Trimming took off 0 bases at V and 1 base at J, with 10 bases between the two ends. The CDR3 spans 15 residues. Germline values: CDR1 DFQATT, CDR2 SNEGSKA (reference sequence). The CDR3 reads CSARDLRGSNQPQHF. The CDR3 nucleotides read TGCAGTGCTAGAGACCTCCGGGGGAGCAATCAGCCCCAGCATTTT.

This clonotype was detected ten times or more. The chain joins TRBV6-1 to TRBJ2-2, with 11 bases that match TRBD2. CDR3 size: 16 residues. Trimming took 5 bases from V and 3 from J; bases not matched to a gene: 5. Germline CDR1 MNHNS, CDR2 SASEGT. The CDR3 here is CASSSVAGGDTGELFF. As DNA, the CDR3 is TGTGCCAGCAGTTCCGTAGCGGGAGGGGACACCGGGGAGCTGTTTTTT.

This clonotype has ten or more counts. This chain uses TRBV7-2 with TRBJ2-7, with 8 bases lining up with TRBD2. Germline lookup yields CDR1 SGHTA and CDR2 FQGNSA. Germline trimming cut 5 bases from V and 0 bases from J; bases unmatched to any gene: 6. The CDR3 loop spans 15 amino acids. CDR3 residues: CASSVTSGGSYEQYF. CDR3 sequence (DNA): TGTGCCAGCAGCGTTACTAGCGGAGGCTCCTACGAGCAGTACTTC.

The sample holds many counts of this clonotype. The chain joins TRBV27 to TRBJ2-2; D gene unclear. The germline V gene encodes CDR1 MNHEY and CDR2 SMNVEV (reference sequence). The CDR3 has 13 amino acids. The V end was cut by 3 bases, the J end by 5 bases, with 7 bases between. This chain's CDR3 is CASSLSGTGELFF. The DNA for the CDR3 is TGTGCCAGCAGTTTGTCGGGTACCGGGGAGCTGTTTTTT.

In regard to this clonotype: This may be a read error: a much more frequent sequence differs by one nucleotide. The chain joins TRBV10-3 to TRBJ1-2; 8 bases are shared with TRBD1. The germline V gene has CDR1 ENHRY and CDR2 SYGVKD. The CDR3 is 13 amino acids. The CDR3 DNA reads as TGTGCCATCAGTGAACGGGGCAGGGGGCCACTGATCTTC. Protein product: CAISERGRGPLIF.

Points on this clonotype: A much larger clone lies a single base off, so this may be a read error. V gene TRBV28 combines with J gene TRBJ2-7, with D uncertain. Germline loops: CDR1 MDHEN, CDR2 SYDVKM. The ends were cut back, 6 bases at V and 0 bases at J, with 12 bases in the middle. The CDR3 has 14 residues. CDR3 protein: CASRAMGLSYEQYF. In DNA, the CDR3 is TGTGCCAGCAGGGCTATGGGCCTCTCCTACGAGCAGTACTTC.

This clonotype appeared a few times. The rearrangement joins TRBV12-3 or TRBV12-4 to TRBJ1-2; D is uncertain. This CDR3 is built from 13 residues. Trimming pared 5 bases from V and 4 bases from J, leaving 11 bases between. Here the CDR3 DNA reads TGTGCCAGCAGTCTGTGGGGTACCTATGGCTACACCTTC. This codes for CASSLWGTYGYTF.

This clonotype was picked up a small number of times. CDR3 sequence: CASSSLAGVTDTQYF. The DNA of the CDR3 is TGTGCCAGCAGTTCGCTAGCGGGAGTAACAGATACGCAGTATTTT. The genes are TRBV2 and TRBJ2-3, with 10 bases fitting TRBD2. V was pared by 5 bases and J by 3 bases, with 5 bases of the junction left unmatched. The CDR3 loop spans 15 amino acids. Germline CDR1 reads SNHLY; CDR2 reads FYNNEI.

The J gene is TRBJ1-5, the V gene TRBV19; D perhaps matches TRBD1 (6 bases). Germline assignment: CDR1 LNHDA and CDR2 SQIVND (reference sequence). Trimming pared 5 bases from V and 8 bases from J, leaving 19 bases between. The CDR3 spans 15 residues. The CDR3 is CASSPKGGTREPQHF. The CDR3 bases are TGTGCCAGTAGTCCAAAGGGGGGGACGCGGGAGCCCCAGCATTTT.

The chain has TRBV28 and TRBJ2-3; perhaps TRBD2 as D (5 bases). V lost 10 bases and J 4 bases, leaving 9 bases between the germline ends. CDR3 length equals 11 residues. Germline V CDR1 and CDR2: MDHEN, SYDVKM. In DNA, the CDR3 is TGTGCCACCAAGGAGGCAGATACGCAGTATTTT. Translated: CATKEADTQYF.

There are a few counts of this clonotype. The chain links TRBV4-2 to TRBJ2-3; TRBD2 might be the D (6 bases). The V end lost 0 bases, the J end lost 0 bases, and 25 bases lay between the germline ends. The length of the CDR3 is 21 residues. The germline V gene has CDR1 LGHNA and CDR2 YNFKEQ. The CDR3 DNA reads TGTGCCAGCAGCCAAGAAGAGCTCGCGGGAACCCCTGTACTTAGCACAGATACGCAGTATTTT. It codes for CASSQEELAGTPVLSTDTQYF.

This clonotype was recorded a few times. This sequence joins TRBV7-3 and TRBJ2-3, with D possibly TRBD1 on 6 matching bases. The CDR3 loop spans 13 amino acids. V was shortened by 4 bases and J by 6 bases, with 11 bases between the two germline ends. Germline V gene data show CDR1 as SGHTA and CDR2 as FQGTGA. CDR3 in amino acids: CASSSRTADTQYF. Written as DNA, the CDR3 is TGTGCCAGCAGCTCCCGGACAGCGGATACGCAGTATTTT.

Turning to this clonotype: Just one base apart from a much larger clone, this may be a read error. V usage is TRBV20-1 and J usage is TRBJ2-1; TRBD2 might be the D (7 bases). Looked up from germline, CDR1 is DFQATT and CDR2 is SNEGSKA (reference sequence). This CDR3 has 14 amino acids. The V end lost 2 bases, the J end lost 10 bases, and 18 bases lay between the germline ends. The CDR3 nucleotides are TGCAGTGCTAGAAGAGGGGGGGGTTACTACGAGCAGTTCTTC. Amino acids: CSARRGGGYYEQFF.

The rearrangement links TRBV20-1 to TRBJ2-3; D may correspond to TRBD1 or TRBD2 (5 bases each). With 5 bases removed from V and 11 bases from J, the gap between germline ends came to 17 bases. The CDR3 totals 12 residues. Germline loops: CDR1 DFQATT, CDR2 SNEGSKA (reference sequence). The CDR3 DNA sequence: TGCAGTGCTTACGGGGCCTACAATGAGCAGTATTTT. It yields the protein CSAYGAYNEQYF.

J is TRBJ2-7 and V is TRBV13; either TRBD1 or TRBD2 may supply D (5 bases each). V was pared by 2 bases and J by 7 bases, with 18 bases between. CDR3 length: 15 amino acids. Germline assignment: CDR1 PRHDT and CDR2 FYEKMQ (reference sequence). DNA for the CDR3: TGTGCCAGCAGCTTATACGGGGACCCCGATACGGAGCAGTACTTC. Protein sequence: CASSLYGDPDTEQYF.

Details on this clonotype: The junction departs from the called germline gene at one end, perhaps through a read error. The genes are TRBV27 and TRBJ2-6; 10 positions agree with TRBD1. Germline values: CDR1 MNHEY, CDR2 SMNVEV (reference sequence). This CDR3 is built from 15 residues. The CDR3 bases are TGTGCCAGCAGTGACAGGGGGCCCTTAGCCAACCTCCTGACTTTC. This translates into CASSDRGPLANLLTF.

J is TRBJ2-7 and V is TRBV5-1, with TRBD1 identical over 10 bases. The CDR3 is 14 residues long. The germline CDR1 and CDR2 sequences are SGHRS and YFSETQ. Losses at the gene ends were 4 bases for V and 7 bases for J; bases not matched to a gene: 8. The CDR3 here is CASSVDRGGLEQYF. CDR3 bases: TGCGCCAGCAGCGTGGACAGGGGGGGATTGGAGCAGTACTTC.

This clonotype was seen just once. A read error may explain this, as a much larger clone is one base away. The rearrangement links TRBV20-1 to TRBJ2-7; D assignment may be TRBD1 or TRBD2 (5 bases each). Germline CDR1 and CDR2: DFQATT and SNEGSKA (reference sequence). The CDR3 spans 14 residues. The V end was cut by 4 bases, the J end by 7 bases, with 20 bases between. The CDR3 nucleotides read TGCAGTGCTAAGAAAAGGTTGGGGGTAGGAGAGCAGTACTTC. Translation: CSAKKRLGVGEQYF.

With respect to this clonotype: One end of the junction does not line up with germline, which may come from a read error. This chain connects TRBV28 to TRBJ1-3, with D unclear. This CDR3 contains 14 residues. Germline values: CDR1 MDHEN, CDR2 SYDVKM. CDR3 DNA sequence: TGTGCCAGCAGTCTAAAGGGCCCTGGAAACACAATATATTTT. As protein: CASSLKGPGNTIYF.